These 19 T cell receptor beta chains were sequenced from one sample in a study of T cells in Graves' hyperthyroidism and ophthalmopathy. It was RNA transcripts that yielded the amplified TCR beta CDR3 regions. Initially, a first-round RT-PCR of the TCR CDR3 employed the HTBI primer set. TCRdb re-called the multiplex PCR reads through MiXCR, storing one row per CDR3 protein. The table includes around 490,000 distinct CDR3 sequences, around 20% detected once. The source material was blood. These receptors all come from a man aged 40-49 years with Graves' ophthalmopathy.

The chain uses TRBV11-2 and TRBJ1-2, with 8 nucleotides matching TRBD1. Germline assignment: CDR1 SGHAT and CDR2 FQNNGV. The trim removed 0 bases at V and 10 bases at J, leaving 10 bases unmatched. The CDR3 runs to 15 residues. The CDR3 nucleotides are TGTGCCAGCAGCTTAGATTCAGGGGGCGCTTTTGTCTACACCTTC. Translating it yields CASSLDSGGAFVYTF. Together with reference TRBV11-2 and TRBJ1-2, the CDR3 gives the full variable domain: EAGVAQSPRYKIIEKRQSVAFWCNPISGHATLYWYQQILGQGPKLLIQFQNNGVVDDSQLPKDRFSAERLKGVDSTLKIQPAKLEDSAVYLCASSLDSGGAFVYTFGSGTRLTVV.

Of note for this clonotype: The junction and the germline gene differ at one end; a read error may be behind it. The chain uses TRBV18 and TRBJ2-1; possibly TRBD2 for D (6 bases). Germline V CDR1 and CDR2: KGHSH, LQKENI. The CDR3 covers 14 residues. The CDR3 reads CTSSPEDAGNEQFF. The CDR3 DNA reads TGTACCAGCTCACCAGAGGACGCGGGGAATGAGCAGTTCTTC.

This clonotype was found a few times. Written as DNA, the CDR3 is TGTGCCAGCAGGGGGCTCCGGGACGGATCCTCCTACGAGCAGTACTTC. It translates to CASRGLRDGSSYEQYF. The chain has TRBV6-2 or TRBV6-3 and TRBJ2-7; the D gene could be TRBD1 or TRBD2 (5 bases each). Germline-derived CDR1 and CDR2 are MNHEY and SVGEGT. The CDR3 runs 16 residues. V shed 6 bases and J shed 0 bases, with 18 bases lying between them.

The chain is built from TRBV7-8 and TRBJ2-1, with D perhaps TRBD1 or TRBD2 (5 bases each). CDR3 size: 16 residues. Germline CDR1 SGHVS, CDR2 FQNEAQ. V was shortened by 0 bases and J by 0 bases, with 9 bases between the two germline ends. The chain's CDR3 is CASSLAWGSSYNEQFF. The DNA for the CDR3 is TGTGCCAGCAGCTTAGCTTGGGGGAGCTCCTACAATGAGCAGTTCTTC.

This clonotype was recorded many times. The chain combines TRBV19 with TRBJ2-1; a weak D match, TRBD1 (5 bases). Per germline, CDR1 LNHDA and CDR2 SQIVND (reference sequence). Trimming took 1 base from V and 7 from J, leaving 11 bases between them. This CDR3 has 14 residues. The CDR3, as DNA: TGTGCCAGTAGTATAGGGGCAGGGCGGAATGAGCAGTTCTTC. Protein sequence: CASSIGAGRNEQFF.

This clonotype was counted a few times. V usage is TRBV20-1 and J usage is TRBJ2-7, with D possibly TRBD1 on 6 matching bases. CDR1 and CDR2 from the germline V gene are DFQATT and SNEGSKA (reference sequence). The CDR3 is made up of 11 amino acids. The ends were cut back, 4 bases at V and 2 bases at J, with 6 bases in the middle. This CDR3 is CSATGAYEQYF. CDR3 coding DNA: TGCAGTGCTACAGGGGCCTACGAGCAGTACTTC.

In its sample, this clonotype was seen many times. The V gene is TRBV3-1, the J gene TRBJ1-1; the D gene is possibly TRBD1 (6 bases). The CDR3 loop spans 16 amino acids. Between the trimmed V and J ends, which lost 4 bases and 3 bases, there was a span of 18 bases. Germline assignment: CDR1 LGHDT and CDR2 YNNKEL (reference sequence). The CDR3 sequence is CASSPLQGGWDTEAFF. CDR3 in DNA: TGTGCCAGCAGCCCATTACAGGGAGGGTGGGACACTGAAGCTTTCTTT.

The chain couples TRBV20-1 to TRBJ2-1, with 14 bases aligning to TRBD2. Trimming took 6 bases from V and 7 from J; bases not matched to a gene: 14. The CDR3 sequence is 17 residues long. Germline V lookup: CDR1 DFQATT, CDR2 SNEGSKA (reference sequence). The CDR3 loop is CSARNPTGTSGRNEQFF. The CDR3 DNA sequence: TGCAGTGCCCGAAACCCGACCGGGACTAGCGGGAGAAATGAGCAGTTCTTC.

V usage is TRBV5-1 and J usage is TRBJ2-7, with TRBD1 identical over 10 bases. J lost 6 bases, V lost 4 bases, and 7 bases had no gene match. Looked up from germline, CDR1 is SGHRS and CDR2 is YFSETQ. The CDR3 has 14 residues. The CDR3 reads CASSLYGQGGEQYF. CDR3 in DNA: TGCGCCAGCAGCCTTTACGGACAGGGGGGCGAGCAGTACTTC. Full variable domain (outside the CDR3, taken from reference TRBV5-1 and TRBJ2-7): KAGVTQTPRYLIKTRGQQVTLSCSPISGHRSVSWYQQTPGQGLQFLFEYFSETQRNKGNFPGRFSGRQFSNSRSEMNVSTLELGDSALYLCASSLYGQGGEQYFGPGTRLTVT.

This clonotype was observed a few times. The chain is built from TRBV19 and TRBJ2-2; the match to TRBD2 covers 11 bases. Trimming removed 7 bases from V and 4 bases from J; junction bases left unmatched: 11. Germline V gene lookup returns CDR1 LNHDA and CDR2 SQIVND (reference sequence). The CDR3 loop spans 17 amino acids. The CDR3 reads CASTRGLAGGSTGELFF. In DNA form, the CDR3 reads TGTGCCAGTACCAGGGGGCTAGCGGGAGGAAGCACCGGGGAGCTGTTTTTT.

The rearrangement joins TRBV20-1 to TRBJ2-7; possibly TRBD1 or TRBD2 for D (5 bases each). The V gene's germline CDR1 is DFQATT and CDR2 SNEGSKA (reference sequence). The V end lost 0 bases, the J end lost 4 bases, and 19 bases lay between the germline ends. This CDR3 contains 16 residues. In DNA form, the CDR3 reads TGCAGTGCTAGAGATGGGGACCAACCGAAGGGGTACGAGCAGTACTTC. It specifies CSARDGDQPKGYEQYF.

This clonotype was counted only a few times. The chain combines TRBV20-1 with TRBJ1-1; TRBD1 aligns across 7 bases. Per germline, CDR1 DFQATT and CDR2 SNEGSKA (reference sequence). This CDR3 spans 17 amino acids. V shed 3 bases and J 3 bases; nucleotides not matched to a gene: 16. The CDR3 nucleotides are TGCAGTGCTAGTCACGTGGTGGGACAGACGGTGGACACTGAAGCTTTCTTT. As protein: CSASHVVGQTVDTEAFF.

The chain employs TRBV10-3 and TRBJ1-3, with D possibly being TRBD1 (5 bases). V dropped 10 bases and J dropped 6 bases, with 19 bases sitting between them. This CDR3 region has 14 residues. Germline CDR1 reads ENHRY; CDR2 reads SYGVKD. The CDR3 loop is CATSESRGQNTIYF. The CDR3 DNA is TGTGCCACATCCGAGAGTAGGGGTCAAAACACCATATATTTT.

This clonotype was counted ten times or more. The gene calls are TRBV30 and TRBJ1-1, with D uncertain. Trimming took off 2 bases at V and 1 base at J, with 8 bases between the two ends. This CDR3 region has 13 residues. Germline V lookup: CDR1 GTSNPN, CDR2 SVGIG (reference sequence). This CDR3 is CAWSPTPNTEAFF. The CDR3 nucleotides are TGTGCCTGGAGTCCGACCCCGAACACTGAAGCTTTCTTT.

Here the CDR3 DNA reads TGTGCCAGCTCACCCGTGAGGACCGGGGAGCTGTTTTTT. Residues: CASSPVRTGELFF. The chain combines TRBV18 with TRBJ2-2, with D unresolved. The CDR3 has 13 amino acids. CDR1 and CDR2 from the germline V gene are KGHSH and LQKENI. V lost 3 bases and J lost 5, with 7 bases in between.

This clonotype was recorded a few times. This sequence joins TRBV12-3 or TRBV12-4 and TRBJ2-7, with 9 nucleotides matching TRBD2. Trimming at V came to 3 bases and at J to 6 bases, leaving 9 bases not matched to a gene. This CDR3 has 15 amino acids. The CDR3 reads CASSLRREGRGEQYF. The DNA for the CDR3 is TGTGCCAGCAGTTTGAGGCGGGAGGGCCGAGGCGAGCAGTACTTC.

In this sample, this clonotype turned up a few times. One end of the junction is discordant with germline, which a read error may explain. V usage is TRBV28 and J usage is TRBJ1-1; 8 bases map to TRBD1. This CDR3 spans 17 amino acids. Germline lookup yields CDR1 MDHEN and CDR2 SYDVKM. CDR3 nucleotide sequence: TGTGCCAGCAGCTACGAAGGACAGGGAAATTGGAACACTGGAGCTTTCTTT. Protein sequence: CASSYEGQGNWNTGAFF.

This clonotype was seen at least ten times. The chain links TRBV6-5 to TRBJ2-7; 7 bases map to TRBD1. CDR1 is MNHEY, CDR2 SVGAGI, per germline. This CDR3 region has 15 residues. The V gene end was trimmed by 0 bases and the J gene end by 2 bases; junction bases not matched to a gene: 4. In nucleotides, the CDR3 is TGTGCCAGCAGTTACTCACAGGGGCCGGCCTACGAGCAGTACTTC. Protein: CASSYSQGPAYEQYF.

This clonotype occurred a few times. The J gene is TRBJ1-4, the V gene TRBV11-2; D remains ambiguous. V lost 5 bases and J lost 8, with 12 bases in between. Germline assignment: CDR1 SGHAT and CDR2 FQNNGV. The CDR3 totals 13 residues. CDR3 bases: TGTGCCAGCAGCCTCTTTGAGAGGGAAAAACTGTTTTTT. This translates into CASSLFEREKLFF.